This TCR beta chain was captured by sequencing in a study of blood T cell repertoires in COVID-19. As handled by the study authors: Amplification of reference gene primers provided the estimated nucleated cell counts. Sequenced by immunoSEQ multiplex PCR; TCRdb stores in-frame clones only, minus some. V, J and clone size reflect that table, while D and trimming were determined from the DNA. The data show around 220,000 clones, roughly 80% seen once. This CDR3 has 13 residues. V lost 7 bases, J lost 3 bases, and 9 bases lay in between. Germline-derived CDR1 and CDR2 are MNHEY and SVGAGI. The genes are TRBV6-5 and TRBJ2-2, with D perhaps matching TRBD1 (6 bases). The clonotype was recovered from a woman older than 75 with active or convalescent COVID-19. The source material was peripheral blood. In DNA, the CDR3 is TGTGCCAGCAAGGGGGTCGACACCGGGGAGCTGTTTTTT. It encodes CASKGVDTGELFF.